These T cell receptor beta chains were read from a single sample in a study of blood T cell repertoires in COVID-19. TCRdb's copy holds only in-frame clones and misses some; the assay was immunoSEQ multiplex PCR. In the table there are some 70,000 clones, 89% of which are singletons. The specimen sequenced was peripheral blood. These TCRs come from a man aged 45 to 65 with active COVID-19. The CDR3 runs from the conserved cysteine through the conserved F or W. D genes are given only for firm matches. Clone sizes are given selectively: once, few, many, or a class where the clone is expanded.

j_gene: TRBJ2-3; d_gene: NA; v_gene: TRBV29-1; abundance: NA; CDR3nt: TGCAGCGTTGTTTCCCGGGGACTGAGCACAGATACGCAGTATTTT; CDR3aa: CSVVSRGLSTDTQYF
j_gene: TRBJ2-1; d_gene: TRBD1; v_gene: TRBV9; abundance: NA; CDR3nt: TGTGCCAGCAGCACATCGGGACAGTACAATGAGCAGTTCTTC; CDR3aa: CASSTSGQYNEQFF
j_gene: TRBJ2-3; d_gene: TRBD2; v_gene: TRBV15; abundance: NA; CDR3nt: TGTGCCACCAGCAGAGGACTAGCGGGGGGGCAGGGCACAGATACGCAGTATTTT; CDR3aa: CATSRGLAGGQGTDTQYF
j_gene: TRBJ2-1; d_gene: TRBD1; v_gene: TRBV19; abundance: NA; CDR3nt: TGTGCCAGTAGTATTCCGAGACAGGGGGCCGGTGAGCAGTTCTTC; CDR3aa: CASSIPRQGAGEQFF
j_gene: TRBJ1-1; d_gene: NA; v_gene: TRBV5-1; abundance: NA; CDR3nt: TGCGCCAGCAGCTTGCAGGAAACGGTTGAAGCTTTCTTT; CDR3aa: CASSLQETVEAFF
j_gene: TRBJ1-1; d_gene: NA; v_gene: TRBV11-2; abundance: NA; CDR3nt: TGTGCCAGCAGCCCCGAGTACACTGAAGCTTTCTTT; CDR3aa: CASSPEYTEAFF
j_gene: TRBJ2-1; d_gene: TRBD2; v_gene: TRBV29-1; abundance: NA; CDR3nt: TGCAGCGTTGCGGCTAGCGGGGCCCCTTCGGAGCAGTTCTTC; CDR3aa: CSVAASGAPSEQFF
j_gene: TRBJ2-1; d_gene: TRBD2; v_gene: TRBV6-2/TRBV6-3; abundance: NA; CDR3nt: TGTGCCAGCAGTTACCTTCTACTAGCGGGGGGGCGTAGTGAGCAGTTCTTC; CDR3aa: CASSYLLLAGGRSEQFF
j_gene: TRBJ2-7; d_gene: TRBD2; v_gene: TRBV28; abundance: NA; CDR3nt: TGTGCCAGCAGAGGGGCTAGCGGCGCCTACGAGCAGTACTTC; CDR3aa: CASRGASGAYEQYF
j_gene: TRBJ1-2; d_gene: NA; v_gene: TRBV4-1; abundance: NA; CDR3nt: TGCGCCAGCAGCCAGGACAACGTCGTGAGGTACTATGGCTACACCTTC; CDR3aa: CASSQDNVVRYYGYTF
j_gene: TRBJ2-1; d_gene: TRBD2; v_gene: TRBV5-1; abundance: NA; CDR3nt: TGCGCCAGCAGCCCCGGACTAGCCGGGGATACTACCAAATACAATGAGCAGTTCTTC; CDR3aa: CASSPGLAGDTTKYNEQFF
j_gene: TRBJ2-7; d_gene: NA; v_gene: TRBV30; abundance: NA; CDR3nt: TGTGCCTGGACGGACAGTTTCTACGAGCAGTACTTC; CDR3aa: CAWTDSFYEQYF
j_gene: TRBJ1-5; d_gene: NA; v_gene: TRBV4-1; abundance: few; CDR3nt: TGCGCCAGCAGCCGACAACAGGATGCCGATCAGCCCCAGCATTTT; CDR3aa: CASSRQQDADQPQHF
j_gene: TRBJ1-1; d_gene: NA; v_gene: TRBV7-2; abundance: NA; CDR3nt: TGTGCCAGCAGCTTAGAAGGGGGAGGGGACACTGAAGCTTTCTTT; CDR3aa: CASSLEGGGDTEAFF
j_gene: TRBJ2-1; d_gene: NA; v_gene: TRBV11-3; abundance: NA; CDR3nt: TGTGCCAGCAGCTTAGATTCAGGAGGTGAGCAGTTCTTC; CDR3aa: CASSLDSGGEQFF
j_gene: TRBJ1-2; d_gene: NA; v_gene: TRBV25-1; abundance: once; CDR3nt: TGTGCCAGCAGCCCAGGCGCCTACGACTATGGCTACACCTTC; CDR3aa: CASSPGAYDYGYTF
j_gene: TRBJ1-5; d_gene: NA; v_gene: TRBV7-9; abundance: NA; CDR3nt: TGTGCCAGCAGCTTAGGAGCCCTGGCGGGGTACAATCAGCCCCAGCATTTT; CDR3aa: CASSLGALAGYNQPQHF
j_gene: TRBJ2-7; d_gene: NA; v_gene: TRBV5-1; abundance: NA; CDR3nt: TGCGCCAGCAGCTTGGACAGTTTAAACTACGAGCAGTACTTC; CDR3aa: CASSLDSLNYEQYF
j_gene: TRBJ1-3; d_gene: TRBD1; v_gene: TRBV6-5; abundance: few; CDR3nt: TGTGCCAGCAACCCAACAGGGGAAGCTGGAAACACCATATATTTT; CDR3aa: CASNPTGEAGNTIYF
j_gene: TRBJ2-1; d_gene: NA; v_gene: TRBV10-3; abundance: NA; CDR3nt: TGTGCCATCAGTGAGACTCCCGGGACTCACTCCTACAATGAGCAGTTCTTC; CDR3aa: CAISETPGTHSYNEQFF
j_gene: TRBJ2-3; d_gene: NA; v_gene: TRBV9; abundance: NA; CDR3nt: TGTGCCAGCAGCAGGGGAAGCACAGATACGCAGTATTTT; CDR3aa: CASSRGSTDTQYF
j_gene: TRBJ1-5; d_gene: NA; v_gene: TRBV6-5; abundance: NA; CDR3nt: TGTGCCAGCAGCTCCGGGACACCTTCGCCCCAGCATTTT; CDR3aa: CASSSGTPSPQHF
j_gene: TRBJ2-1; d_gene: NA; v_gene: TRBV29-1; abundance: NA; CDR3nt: TGCAGCGTGGTGAGGACAATGAACTACAATGAGCAGTTCTTC; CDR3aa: CSVVRTMNYNEQFF
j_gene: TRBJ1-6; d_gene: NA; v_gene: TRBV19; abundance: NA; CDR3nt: TGTGCCAGTTTTGACGGGAATTCACCCCTCCACTTT; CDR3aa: CASFDGNSPLHF
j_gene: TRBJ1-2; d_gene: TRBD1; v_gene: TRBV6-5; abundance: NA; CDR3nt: TGTGCCAGCAGTTACGAACAGGGGGTGCATGGCTACACCTTC; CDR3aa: CASSYEQGVHGYTF
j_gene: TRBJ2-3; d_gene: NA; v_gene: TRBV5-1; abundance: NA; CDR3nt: TGCGCCAGCAGAGATCTTCAGAGCACAGATACGCAGTATTTT; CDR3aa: CASRDLQSTDTQYF
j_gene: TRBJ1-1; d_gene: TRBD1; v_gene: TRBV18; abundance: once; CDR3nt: TGTGCCAGCTCAGATGACAGGGTTCGACCTGAAGCTTTCTTT; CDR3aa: CASSDDRVRPEAFF
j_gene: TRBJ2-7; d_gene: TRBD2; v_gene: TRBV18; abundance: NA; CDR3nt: TGTGCCAGCTCACCATTGACTAGCGGGGGCTACGAGCAGTACTTC; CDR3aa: CASSPLTSGGYEQYF
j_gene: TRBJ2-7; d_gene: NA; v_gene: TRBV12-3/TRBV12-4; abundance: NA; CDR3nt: TGTGCCAGCATCCCCCTGAGAGAGCAGTACTTC; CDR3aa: CASIPLREQYF
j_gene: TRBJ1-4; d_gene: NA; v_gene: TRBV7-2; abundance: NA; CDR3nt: TGTGCCAGCAGCCTAGCGGCAGGGTCTTATGAAAAACTGTTTTTT; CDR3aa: CASSLAAGSYEKLFF
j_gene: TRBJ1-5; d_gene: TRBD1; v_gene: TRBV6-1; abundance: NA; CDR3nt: TGTGCCAGCAGTGCGGCCGGGACAGGGGCCAATCAGCCCCAGCATTTT; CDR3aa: CASSAAGTGANQPQHF
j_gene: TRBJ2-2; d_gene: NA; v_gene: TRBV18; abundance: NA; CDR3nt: TGTGCCAGCTCACCATTTGGGGAGGCCACCGGGGAGCTGTTTTTT; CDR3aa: CASSPFGEATGELFF